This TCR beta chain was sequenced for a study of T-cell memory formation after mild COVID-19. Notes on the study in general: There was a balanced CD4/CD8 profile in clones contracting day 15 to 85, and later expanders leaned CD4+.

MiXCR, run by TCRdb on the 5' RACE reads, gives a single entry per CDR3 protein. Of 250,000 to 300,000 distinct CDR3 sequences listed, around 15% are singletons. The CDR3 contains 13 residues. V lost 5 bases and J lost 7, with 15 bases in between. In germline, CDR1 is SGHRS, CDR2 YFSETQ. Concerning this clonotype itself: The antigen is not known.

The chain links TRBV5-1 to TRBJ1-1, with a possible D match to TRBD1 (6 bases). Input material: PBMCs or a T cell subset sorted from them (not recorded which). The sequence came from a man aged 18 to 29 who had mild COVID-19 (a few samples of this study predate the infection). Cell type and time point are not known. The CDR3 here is CASSPGAGLEAFF. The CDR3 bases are TGCGCCAGCAGTCCAGGGGCGGGGCTTGAAGCTTTCTTT.